This T cell receptor beta chain was captured in a study of blood T cell repertoires in COVID-19. Study context: Sample material is recorded as cDNA or gDNA derived from T cells, B-cell-depleted T cells, or PBMCs.

Assay used: immunoSEQ multiplex PCR; TCRdb lists only in-frame clones, some missing. The sample lists about 330,000 clones; about nine tenths were seen once. The length of the CDR3 is 14 residues. The V and J ends lost 2 bases and 1 base respectively, with 9 bases between them. Germline V gene lookup returns CDR1 SGHTA and CDR2 FQGNSA. The gene calls are TRBV7-2 and TRBJ2-7, with TRBD2 as a possible D gene (6 bases). The specimen was peripheral blood. The receptor comes from a man aged 25-45 years with COVID-19, enrolled during active disease. In nucleotides, the CDR3 is TGTGCCAGCAGCTTAATAGCGGCTTCCTACGAGCAGTACTTC. Its translation: CASSLIAASYEQYF. The full variable domain, its missing parts supplied by reference TRBV7-2 and TRBJ2-7, is GAGVSQSPSNKVTEKGKDVELRCDPISGHTALYWYRQSLGQGLEFLIYFQGNSAPDKSGLPSDRFSAERTGGSVSTLTIQRTQQEDSAVYLCASSLIAASYEQYFGPGTRLTVT.